The clone carrying this T cell receptor beta chain appeared a few times. As yet, its antigen is unknown. The record originates from a study of a mutant IDH1 vaccine in newly diagnosed glioma. Whole-study context: The patients were given eight vaccinations, one each in weeks 1, 3, 5, 7, 11, 15, 19 and 23. Mean patient age was about 44 years; around 62% were male and approximately 40% female.

This CDR3 has 14 residues. V was pared by 7 bases and J by 7 bases, with 5 bases of the junction left unmatched. Germline V CDR1 and CDR2: LNHDA, SQIVND (reference sequence). Findings of the study overall: Pseudoprogression apparently lacked any relation to changes in top peripheral T cell clonotypes.

Repertoires were generated with immunoSEQ multiplex PCR, while TCRdb's copy carries only in-frame clones and drops some. The data contain 26,000 or so clones, roughly 80% of them singletons. Time point described: week 23, last vaccination. Doses consisted of 300 ug of mutant IDH1 20-mer peptide each, paired with topical imiquimod. The V gene is TRBV19, the J gene TRBJ2-1; 12 bases are shared with TRBD2. The sequence came from a woman aged 25 to 39 with glioma. The sequencing here drew on PBMCs, taken from a glioma patient whose treatment included an IDH1 peptide vaccine. This chain's CDR3 is CASTSGGGWNEQFF. CDR3 sequence (DNA): TGTGCCAGTACTAGCGGGGGGGGCTGGAATGAGCAGTTCTTC.